This passage covers 8 T cell receptor beta chains from one sample sequenced in a study of cytomegalovirus exposure and HLA in healthy donors. Primers: 60 Vbeta forward and 13 Jbeta reverse. TCRdb's copy holds only in-frame clones and misses some; the assay was immunoSEQ multiplex PCR. The sample holds fewer than 200,000 clones, roughly 80% seen once. The specimen sequenced was PBMCs. The receptors derive from a woman between 18 and 29 years old in good health and CMV-seronegative.

V and J are TRBV6-1 and TRBJ2-7; 9 bases line up with TRBD2. After removal of 6 bases from V and 3 bases from J, the junction contained 9 bases not matched to a gene. CDR3 length: 15 amino acids. CDR1 and CDR2 (germline): MNHNS, SASEGT. The CDR3 DNA follows: TGTGCCAGCAGCTTTAGCGGGAGTCAAATCTACGAGCAGTACTTC. It codes for CASSFSGSQIYEQYF.

Here the CDR3 reads CASSLVSLAGGPLEQYF. The DNA for the CDR3 is TGCGCCAGCAGCTTGGTTTCTCTAGCGGGGGGACCGTTGGAGCAGTACTTC. The chain combines TRBV5-1 with TRBJ2-7; 11 nucleotides match TRBD2. The J segment lost 7 bases and the V segment lost 0 bases, leaving 12 bases of the junction unmatched. The germline gives CDR1 SGHRS, CDR2 YFSETQ. This CDR3 spans 17 amino acids.

This rearrangement joins TRBV4-3 to TRBJ2-1; the match to TRBD2 covers 10 bases. The V and J ends lost 1 base and 9 bases, in that order; junction bases with no gene match: 6. Germline CDR1 is LGHNA and CDR2 is YSLEER. The CDR3 is 15 residues long. The DNA of the CDR3 is TGCGCCAGCAGCCAAGGTGCTAGCGGGAGAGGTGAGCAGTTCTTC. Protein sequence: CASSQGASGRGEQFF.

The chain carries TRBV28 and TRBJ2-3; a possible D gene is TRBD2 (5 bases). The germline gives CDR1 MDHEN, CDR2 SYDVKM. V lost 5 bases, J lost 6 bases, and 15 bases lay in between. The CDR3 sequence is 14 residues long. The CDR3 protein is CASSTRTGRDTQYF. In nucleotides, the CDR3 is TGTGCCAGCAGTACCCGGACTGGCCGGGATACGCAGTATTTT.

Turning to this clone: Other DNA sequences in the same sample also yield this CDR3. The V call is TRBV12-5, the J call TRBJ2-5; 8 bases agree with TRBD2. The V gene end was trimmed by 9 bases and the J gene end by 1 base; junction bases not matched to a gene: 10. This CDR3 is built from 15 residues. CDR1 is LGHNT and CDR2 is FRNRAP in the germline V gene. CDR3 residues: CASGGGVGAQETQYF. CDR3 coding DNA: TGTGCTAGCGGGGGGGGAGTTGGGGCCCAAGAGACCCAGTACTTC.

V gene TRBV7-7 combines with J gene TRBJ2-5; TRBD2 matches 8 bases. The J call could be wrong; TRBJ2-7 is a better fit for the DNA end. The CDR3 totals 17 residues. Germline-derived CDR1 and CDR2 are SSHAT and FNYEAQ (reference sequence). Written as DNA, the CDR3 is TGTGCTAGAATAGCTAGGTGCTATGGCGGGAGGTCCTACGAGCAGTACTTC. It specifies CARIARCYGGRSYEQYF.

The genes are TRBV5-6 and TRBJ1-2; D unresolved. V dropped 1 base and J dropped 3 bases, with 4 bases sitting between them. Germline loops: CDR1 SGHDT, CDR2 YYEEEE. The CDR3 is 12 amino acids. The CDR3 loop is CASSLTDYGYTF. CDR3 bases: TGTGCCAGCAGCTTGACAGACTATGGCTACACCTTC.

This chain links TRBV5-1 with TRBJ1-2; 7 bases map to TRBD1. The CDR3 is 15 amino acids. The junction had 8 bases not matched to a gene; V was cut back by 0 bases and J by 6 bases. Looked up from germline, CDR1 is SGHRS and CDR2 is YFSETQ. CDR3 sequence reads: CASSLEGALNNGYTF. CDR3 coding DNA: TGCGCCAGCAGCTTGGAGGGGGCGCTTAATAATGGCTACACCTTC.